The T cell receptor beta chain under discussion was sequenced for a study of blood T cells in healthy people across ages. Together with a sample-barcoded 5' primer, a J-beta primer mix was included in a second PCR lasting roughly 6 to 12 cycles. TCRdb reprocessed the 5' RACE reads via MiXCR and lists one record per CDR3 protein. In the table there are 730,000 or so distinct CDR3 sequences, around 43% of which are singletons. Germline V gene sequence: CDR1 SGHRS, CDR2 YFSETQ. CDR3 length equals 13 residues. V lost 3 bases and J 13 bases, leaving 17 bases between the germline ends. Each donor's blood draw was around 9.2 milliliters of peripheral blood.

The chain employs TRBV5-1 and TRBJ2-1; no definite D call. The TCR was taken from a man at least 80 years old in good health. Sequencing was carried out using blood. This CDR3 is CASSWVAQAVQFF. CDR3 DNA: TGCGCCAGCAGCTGGGTGGCCCAAGCTGTCCAGTTCTTC.